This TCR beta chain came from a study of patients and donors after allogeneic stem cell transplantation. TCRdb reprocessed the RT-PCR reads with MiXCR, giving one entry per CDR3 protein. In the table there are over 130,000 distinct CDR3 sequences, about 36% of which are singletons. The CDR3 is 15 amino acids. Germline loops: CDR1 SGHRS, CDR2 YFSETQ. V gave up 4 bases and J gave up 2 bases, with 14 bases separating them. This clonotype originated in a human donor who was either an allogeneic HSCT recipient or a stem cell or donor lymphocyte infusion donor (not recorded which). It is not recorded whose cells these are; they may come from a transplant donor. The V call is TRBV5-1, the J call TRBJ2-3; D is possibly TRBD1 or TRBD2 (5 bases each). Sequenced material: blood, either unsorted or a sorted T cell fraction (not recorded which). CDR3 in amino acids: CASSPGTLVTDTQYF. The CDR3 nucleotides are TGCGCCAGCAGCCCCGGGACGCTTGTCACAGATACGCAGTATTTT.